The entry that follows covers one T cell receptor (beta chain) sequence. Its antigen remains unidentified. Compared with germline, one end of the junction differs, possibly owing to a read error. The data originate from a study of molecular identifiers for immune sequencing clone quantification. TCRdb ran MiXCR on the PCR reads and lists one entry per CDR3 protein. The top ten hold roughly 0.81% of the sample, which has 490,000 or so distinct CDR3 sequences, over 20% seen once. Study-wide findings and caveats: Highly expanded clones may be undercounted when identical TCR molecules share barcodes.

A CD8+CD4-CCR7+CD45RA+ gate was used to sort naive CD8 T cells. CDR1 is KGHSH, CDR2 LQKENI, per germline. This CDR3 contains 13 residues. This sequence was found in a human donor in good health. Some libraries in this study had Jurkat cell RNA spiked in. The sequenced sample was naive CD8+ T cells from blood, with Jurkat cell RNA spiked in. Subset specified: FACS-sorted CD8+CD4-CCR7+CD45RA+ naive T cells. The V call is TRBV18, the J call TRBJ2-7; unclear D gene. CDR3 in amino acids: CASTPQPGSEQYF. The CDR3 nucleotides are TGTGCCAGCACACCACAGCCCGGATCCGAGCAGTACTTC.